Presented here are 14 T cell receptor beta chains from one specimen sequenced in a study of cytomegalovirus exposure and HLA in healthy donors. The primer mix had 60 Vbeta and 13 Jbeta primers. Profiling relied on immunoSEQ multiplex PCR, and the TCRdb table lists in-frame clones only, not all of them. Of more than 150,000 clones in the sample, roughly four fifths are singletons; the top ten hold more than 1.5%. Sequencing used PBMCs. Every receptor here comes from a man between 45 and 60 years old in good health and CMV-seronegative.

The V call is TRBV7-2, the J call TRBJ2-3; 8 nucleotides line up with TRBD1. The CDR3 loop spans 16 amino acids. Germline lookup yields CDR1 SGHTA and CDR2 FQGNSA. The junction had 2 bases not matched to a gene; V was cut back by 0 bases and J by 0 bases. CDR3 DNA: TGTGCCAGCAGCTTAGCTGGACAGGGAAGCACAGATACGCAGTATTTT. Protein: CASSLAGQGSTDTQYF.

The gene calls are TRBV7-2 and TRBJ2-7, with 8 bases aligning to TRBD2. The V gene's germline CDR1 is SGHTA and CDR2 FQGNSA. Trimming took 4 bases from V and 7 from J; bases not matched to a gene: 9. CDR3 length: 14 amino acids. CDR3 DNA: TGTGCCAGCAGCTCCCAGCGGGAGTCCAAGGAGCAGTACTTC. This codes for CASSSQRESKEQYF.

To note about this clone: The junction differs from germline at one of its ends, possibly a read error. This sample includes further DNA sequences coding for the same CDR3. The V and J genes are TRBV30 and TRBJ2-7, with TRBD2 matching over 7 bases. The CDR3 has 13 amino acids. Per germline, CDR1 GTSNPN and CDR2 SVGIG (reference sequence). The CDR3 reads CAWSPSLANEQYF. CDR3 DNA sequence: TGCGCCTGGAGTCCCTCACTAGCGAACGAGCAGTACTTC.

As concerns this clone: Its ends do not fully match the called genes, so a read error is possible. The chain is built from TRBV7-9 and TRBJ2-7; D is unclear. Germline assignment: CDR1 SEHNR and CDR2 FQNEAQ (reference sequence). The CDR3 totals 16 residues. DNA for the CDR3: TGTTCCAGCAGCCTAGAGCGAGGCGGTCGCTCCTACGAGCAGTACTTC. Encoded protein: CSSSLERGGRSYEQYF.

The chain employs TRBV5-6 and TRBJ1-6, with TRBD1 identical over 8 bases. The V gene's germline CDR1 is SGHDT and CDR2 YYEEEE. The CDR3 sequence is 15 residues long. The trim removed 3 bases at V and 9 bases at J, leaving 8 bases unmatched. CDR3 nucleotide sequence: TGTGCCAGCAGCTCCCCACAGGGGGTCGTTTCACCCCTCCACTTT. It is translated as CASSSPQGVVSPLHF.

The sample holds a few counts of this clone. The chain couples TRBV7-9 to TRBJ1-1; possibly TRBD1 for D (5 bases). In germline, CDR1 is SEHNR, CDR2 FQNEAQ (reference sequence). This CDR3 region has 12 residues. V lost 7 bases, J lost 4 bases, and 10 bases lay in between. Here the CDR3 reads CASINQGTEAFF. The CDR3 region has the DNA TGTGCCAGCATTAATCAGGGCACTGAAGCTTTCTTT.

The chain recombines TRBV7-2 with TRBJ2-7, with TRBD2 identical over 9 bases. This CDR3 spans 15 amino acids. With 5 bases clipped from V and 3 bases from J, the junction kept 8 bases outside the gene matches. CDR1 and CDR2 (germline): SGHTA, FQGNSA. CDR3 loop: CASSRGGSGSYEQYF. In nucleotides, the CDR3 is TGTGCCAGCAGCCGGGGGGGTAGCGGGAGCTACGAGCAGTACTTC.

The CDR3 DNA reads TGTGCCAGCAGCCAACTATGGACAGGGGAGAGGAGCGAGCAGTACTTC. Protein sequence: CASSQLWTGERSEQYF. The rearrangement links TRBV13 to TRBJ2-7, with 9 bases lining up with TRBD1. The CDR3 loop spans 16 amino acids. The V gene's germline CDR1 is PRHDT and CDR2 FYEKMQ (reference sequence). The V gene end was trimmed by 5 bases and the J gene end by 6 bases; junction bases not matched to a gene: 14.

This chain links TRBV19 with TRBJ2-5, with D tentatively TRBD2 (5 bases). The CDR3 runs 11 residues. Germline CDR1 is LNHDA and CDR2 is SQIVND (reference sequence). Trimming took off 9 bases at V and 5 bases at J, with 10 bases between the two ends. The CDR3 loop is CASRRGETQYF. The DNA of the CDR3 is TGTGCCAGCCGGCGAGGGGAGACCCAGTACTTC.

This clone occurred a few times. The rearrangement links TRBV5-6 to TRBJ2-7; 7 nucleotides agree with TRBD1. Germline V gene data show CDR1 as SGHDT and CDR2 as YYEEEE. Trimming removed 2 bases from V and 2 bases from J; junction bases left unmatched: 10. The CDR3 length is 16 residues. The CDR3 is CASSFRTGVATYEQYF. The CDR3 nucleotides read TGTGCCAGCAGCTTCCGAACAGGGGTGGCTACCTACGAGCAGTACTTC.

The chain uses TRBV10-3 and TRBJ1-1; 7 bases are a match to TRBD1. CDR1 is ENHRY, CDR2 SYGVKD, per germline. The ends lost 4 bases at V and 1 base at J; junction bases unmatched: 0. The CDR3 consists of 13 residues. The DNA of the CDR3 is TGTGCCATCAGTGGGACAGGGAACACTGAAGCTTTCTTT. Its translation: CAISGTGNTEAFF.

As DNA, the CDR3 is TGTGCCAGCAGCCTTTGGACAGGGGTTAACTATGGCTACACCTTC. The encoded protein is CASSLWTGVNYGYTF. The J gene is TRBJ1-2, the V gene TRBV5-4; 9 nucleotides align to TRBD1. CDR1 and CDR2 (germline): SGHNT, YYREEE (reference sequence). This CDR3 has 15 residues. The J segment lost 1 base and the V segment lost 4 bases, leaving 5 bases of the junction unmatched.

The rearrangement joins TRBV7-2 to TRBJ2-7, with 7 bases that match TRBD2. CDR1 and CDR2 (germline): SGHTA, FQGNSA. This CDR3 has 16 residues. The V and J ends lost 0 bases and 3 bases, in that order; junction bases with no gene match: 8. The CDR3 DNA reads as TGTGCCAGCAGCTTAGCTTCTTCAGCGGGGTTCTACGAGCAGTACTTC. It is translated as CASSLASSAGFYEQYF.

V is TRBV11-3 and J is TRBJ2-3, with 11 bases aligning to TRBD2. The CDR3 consists of 17 residues. The junction had 4 bases not matched to a gene; V was cut back by 2 bases and J by 0 bases. Germline assignment: CDR1 SGHNT and CDR2 YENEEA. CDR3 region: CASSLWTSGSSTDTQYF. The CDR3 DNA reads TGTGCCAGCAGCTTATGGACTAGCGGGTCTAGCACAGATACGCAGTATTTT.